Here is one T cell receptor beta chain with its context. This sample was included in a study of shared clonotypes between healthy human individuals. The CDR3 covers 13 residues. V gave up 10 bases and J gave up 9 bases, with 20 bases separating them. Germline CDR1 MNHNS, CDR2 SASEGT. The DNA input per sorted-subset replicate PCR was roughly 210 ng, corresponding to 30,000 or so T cell genomes. TCRdb keeps only in-frame clones here, not all; method: immunoSEQ multiplex PCR. This table has millions of clones, 85% to 95% appearing once. Healthy HIV-negative adults without recent acute infections or vaccinations served as donors.

The sequenced sample was naive CD4+ T cells from PBMCs. Subset given: CD45RA+ positively selected. The chain uses TRBV6-1 and TRBJ2-3; D not resolved. The receptor's source is a man between 18 and 29 years old in good health. Some clones in this sample may be carry-over from other donors' samples. This CDR3 is CAIRTAAAVTQYF. CDR3 in DNA: TGTGCCATCCGGACGGCCGCTGCAGTCACGCAGTATTTT.